This TCR beta chain was sequenced during a study of vaccination and CD4 T cells after COVID-19. As for the study in general: Convalescent cases comprised several mild and one severe, all SARS-CoV-2 positive by nasal swab PCR. The convalescents comprised six males and four females, two of them Hispanic.

With regard to this clonotype: Its specificity is not known.

TCRdb reanalysed the PCR reads using MiXCR and keeps one entry per CDR3 protein. The sample consists of some 20,000 distinct CDR3 sequences, roughly 63% of them appearing once. Germline V gene lookup returns CDR1 MDHEN and CDR2 SYDVKM. Trimming removed 3 bases from V and 0 bases from J, with 9 bases in between. This CDR3 comprises 14 residues. Study-wide findings and caveats: Counts of SARS-CoV-2-reactive clonotypes had a median that went from approximately 21 to 40, a nonsignificant change. In convalescent patients, 304 of 307 vaccine-specific clones were mono-reactive for SARS-CoV-2 spike.

The rearrangement uses TRBV28 and TRBJ2-7; D not certain. Sample: CD4+ T cells from blood, taken after SARS-CoV-2 vaccination. This receptor was taken from a human donor who had recovered from COVID-19. In nucleotides, the CDR3 is TGTGCCAGCAGTTTGGGCGGTTACTCCTACGAGCAGTACTTC. Translation gives CASSLGGYSYEQYF.